A selection of T cell receptor beta chains follows, all from one sample in a study of PD-1 blockade in classical Hodgkin lymphoma. Only in-frame clones appear in the TCRdb table, and some are missing; sequencing was by immunoSEQ multiplex PCR. Of about 23,000 clones detected, about three quarters appear once; the ten largest clones hold about 18%. The material was peripheral blood mononuclear cells (PBMCs), obtained before the second cycle of nivolumab. These receptor sequences come from a human donor with classical Hodgkin lymphoma. CDR3s include the opening cysteine and the closing phenylalanine or tryptophan. The order of the fields is clone size, V gene, J gene, D gene, CDR3 protein, CDR3 DNA. A D gene is named only where the DNA matches it firmly. The size of a clone is reported for some rows only, either as once, few or many, or as a class for expanded clones.

>-|TRBV19|TRBJ2-6|TRBD1
CAGNRGTLGANVLTF
TGTGCCGGCAACAGGGGAACACTGGGGGCCAACGTCCTGACTTTC
>-|TRBV6-5|TRBJ2-1|-
CASSRGGGSYNEQFF
TGTGCCAGCAGTCGAGGGGGGGGCTCCTACAATGAGCAGTTCTTC
>-|TRBV5-1|TRBJ1-1|-
CASSLGRGNVEAFF
TGCGCCAGCAGCTTGGGGAGGGGGAATGTTGAAGCTTTCTTT
>-|TRBV25-1|TRBJ1-6|-
CASSALGHQLLPLHF
TGTGCCAGCAGTGCTTTAGGACACCAACTTTTACCCCTCCACTTT
>-|TRBV6-1|TRBJ2-7|TRBD1
CASVGQGRYEQYF
TGTGCCAGCGTGGGACAGGGGAGGTACGAGCAGTACTTC
>few|TRBV18|TRBJ2-1|-
CASSPDWSSYNEQFF
TGTGCCAGCTCACCGGACTGGAGCTCCTACAATGAGCAGTTCTTC
>once|TRBV6-6|TRBJ2-7|TRBD1
CASKGQSHEQYF
TGTGCCAGCAAGGGACAGTCCCACGAGCAGTACTTC
>-|TRBV28|TRBJ2-7|-
CASSFFVTRSYEQYF
TGTGCCAGCAGTTTCTTTGTTACACGGAGCTACGAGCAGTACTTC
>-|TRBV20-1|TRBJ1-4|-
CSARQGEKLFF
TGCAGTGCTAGACAGGGTGAAAAACTGTTTTTT
>-|TRBV19|TRBJ1-2|-
CASSIRARNYGYTF
TGTGCCAGTAGTATAAGGGCCAGGAACTATGGCTACACCTTC
>few|TRBV14|TRBJ2-7|-
CASSPWNSHEQYF
TGTGCCAGCAGCCCATGGAATTCCCACGAGCAGTACTTC
>-|TRBV19|TRBJ2-3|TRBD2
CASSIGAGVADTQYF
TGTGCCAGTAGTATTGGTGCGGGAGTAGCCGATACGCAGTATTTT
>-|TRBV27|TRBJ2-7|-
CASSVVGGYEQYF
TGTGCCAGCAGCGTTGTCGGGGGATACGAGCAGTACTTC
>-|TRBV28|TRBJ1-1|-
CASRQNTEAFF
TGTGCCAGCCGACAGAACACTGAAGCTTTCTTT
>-|TRBV11-2|TRBJ1-4|-
CASSLGPGREKLFF
TGTGCCAGCAGCTTAGGCCCAGGGAGAGAAAAACTGTTTTTT
>-|TRBV6-6|TRBJ1-1|-
CASSYGAGNTEAFF
TGTGCCAGCAGTTACGGCGCAGGGAACACTGAAGCTTTCTTT
>few|TRBV29-1|TRBJ2-5|-
CSVEDPAIQGGETQYF
TGCAGCGTTGAAGATCCGGCTATACAGGGCGGAGAGACCCAGTACTTC
>-|TRBV6-1|TRBJ1-5|-
CASILKEGVTPQHF
TGTGCCAGCATCTTGAAGGAGGGTGTCACGCCCCAGCATTTT
>-|TRBV18|TRBJ2-5|-
CASSPQERETQYF
TGTGCCAGCTCACCACAGGAGCGAGAGACCCAGTACTTC
>-|TRBV5-1|TRBJ2-7|-
CASSLRREAYEQYF
TGCGCCAGCAGCTTGCGTAGAGAGGCCTACGAGCAGTACTTC
>-|TRBV18|TRBJ2-2|TRBD2
CASSPRPASGRVNTGELFF
TGTGCCAGCTCACCCCGCCCAGCTAGCGGGAGGGTGAACACCGGGGAGCTGTTTTTT
>-|TRBV27|TRBJ2-5|-
CASSFAGVETQYF
TGTGCCAGCAGTTTTGCAGGGGTAGAGACCCAGTACTTC
>-|TRBV27|TRBJ2-1|-
CASSARSSYNEQFF
TGTGCCTCGAGCGCGAGAAGCTCCTACAATGAGCAGTTCTTC